This is a list of T cell receptor beta chains from one sample in a study of radiation and T cells in renal cell carcinoma. Clones were read by immunoSEQ multiplex PCR, and TCRdb kept only the in-frame ones, dropping some. The table lists approximately 16,000 clones, approximately 58% of them singletons. The material was tumor tissue, obtained from a patient whose treatment was nephrectomy without radiotherapy. The source of these receptors is a man aged 35-49 years with renal cell carcinoma. Each CDR3 is given without its conserved first and last residue.

TRBV6-5,TRBJ1-1,ASSYGGARTEAF
TRBV5-6,TRBJ2-7,ASSPLIGEQY
TRBV4-1,TRBJ2-7,ASSQDRVPQFEQY
TRBV29-1,TRBJ1-6,SARQGLNSPLH
TRBV2,TRBJ1-1,ASSEFGALNTEAF
TRBV12-5,TRBJ1-5,ASGQTPRGAGNQPQH
TRBV9,TRBJ1-2,ASSVGPGGDYGYT
TRBV4-3,TRBJ1-1,ASSKYSRENAEAF
TRBV6-1,TRBJ2-2,ASRYRTGELF
TRBV9,TRBJ1-2,ASSVTGGNYGYT
TRBV6-1,TRBJ2-3,ACVWGGMGDTQY
TRBV18,TRBJ1-4,ASSQGQTTNEKLF
TRBV5-1,TRBJ2-1,ASSLGGGVWNEQF
TRBV5-1,TRBJ1-1,ASSGPDSGSGEAF
TRBV9,TRBJ1-6,ASSVWGLDNSPLH
TRBV30,TRBJ1-4,AWRATGNNEKLF
TRBV29-1,TRBJ2-1,SVVPRGVAYNEQF
TRBV9,TRBJ2-2,ASSVAGQGTGELF
TRBV5-1,TRBJ1-4,ASSPADRINEKLF
TRBV9,TRBJ2-7,ASSVGGSYEQY
TRBV10-2,TRBJ1-1,ASRGQGSDTEAF
TRBV19,TRBJ1-2,ASSTGGIIKGYT
TRBV23-1,TRBJ1-2,AEWGDRGYT
TRBV19,TRBJ1-1,ASSIRRGRDIRNTEAF
TRBV6-6,TRBJ1-1,ASVQGASPEAF
TRBV19,TRBJ1-2,ASAGTGDNPNYGYT
TRBV5-4,TRBJ2-7,ASSQQIGQGGDEQY
TRBV11-3,TRBJ2-7,ASSIYEQY
TRBV2,TRBJ2-5,ASSETGNRETQY
TRBV11-2,TRBJ2-2,ASSLDIETANTGELF
TRBV7-9,TRBJ2-3,ASSLAGAGDTQY
TRBV9,TRBJ2-1,ASSSRDGLDNEQF
TRBV6-5,TRBJ1-6,ASSLSPEGEPLH
TRBV11-2,TRBJ1-1,ASSLDLKRSF
TRBV7-4,TRBJ2-3,ASSPNPELGPGVGQY
TRBV7-8,TRBJ1-4,ASSLEGQGDEKLF
TRBV7-9,TRBJ2-2,ASSFLGRVLANTGELF
TRBV13,TRBJ1-2,ASSETLTNYGYT
TRBV6-5,TRBJ2-7,ASSYRAPSSYEQY